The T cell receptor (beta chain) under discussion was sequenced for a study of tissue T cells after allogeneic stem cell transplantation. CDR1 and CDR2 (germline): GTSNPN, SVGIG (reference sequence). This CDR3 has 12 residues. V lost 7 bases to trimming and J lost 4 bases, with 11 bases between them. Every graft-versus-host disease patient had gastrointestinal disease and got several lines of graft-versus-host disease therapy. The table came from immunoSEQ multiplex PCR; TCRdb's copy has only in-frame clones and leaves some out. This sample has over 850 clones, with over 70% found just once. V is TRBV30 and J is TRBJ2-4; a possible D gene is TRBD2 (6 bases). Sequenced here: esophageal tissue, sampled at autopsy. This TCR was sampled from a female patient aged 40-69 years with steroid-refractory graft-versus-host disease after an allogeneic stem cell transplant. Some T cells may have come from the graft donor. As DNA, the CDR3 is TGTGCCTTCGGGGGACGAAAAAACATTCAGTACTTC. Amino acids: CAFGGRKNIQYF. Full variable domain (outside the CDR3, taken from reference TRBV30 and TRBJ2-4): SQTIHQWPATLVQPVGSPLSLECTVEGTSNPNLYWYRQAAGRGLQLLFYSVGIGQISSEVPQNLSASRPQDRQFILSSKKLLLSDSGFYLCAFGGRKNIQYFGAGTRLSVL.